This TCR beta chain was documented in a study of cytomegalovirus exposure and HLA in healthy donors. The PCR had 60 Vbeta and 13 Jbeta primers. Sequencing used immunoSEQ multiplex PCR; TCRdb keeps in-frame clones, though not all of them. Its table records approximately 47,000 clones. The sample was PBMCs. The TCR sequence derives from a male donor in good health and CMV-seronegative.

The CDR3 loop is CSVEGTGGEAFF. The DNA for the CDR3 is TGCAGCGTTGAAGGGACAGGGGGTGAAGCTTTCTTT. The chain couples TRBV29-1 to TRBJ1-1; the match to TRBD1 covers 10 bases. The J segment lost 7 bases and the V segment lost 1 base, leaving 0 bases of the junction unmatched. Germline V lookup: CDR1 SQVTM, CDR2 ANQGSEA. The CDR3 spans 12 residues. The variable domain in full, completed from reference TRBV29-1 and TRBJ1-1, reads SAVISQKPSRDICQRGTSLTIQCQVDSQVTMMFWYRQQPGQSLTLIATANQGSEATYESGFVIDKFPISRPNLTFSTLTVSNMSPEDSSIYLCSVEGTGGEAFFGQGTRLTVV.